Here is one T cell receptor (beta chain) with its context. Its target is unknown. The protocol was immunoSEQ multiplex PCR, while the TCRdb copy is restricted to in-frame clones and leaves out a portion. Of roughly 2.5 million clones listed, approximately 94% are singletons. This specimen belongs to a study of shared clonotypes between healthy human individuals. Looking at the study overall: Per donor, CD8 memory used one plate, CD8 naive used two, CD4 memory used three and CD4 naive used three.

V lost 7 bases and J lost 4, with 18 bases in between. The CDR3 runs 15 residues. In germline, CDR1 is MNHNS, CDR2 SASEGT. Notes on the study in general: Around 4.7% of naive CD4 clonotypes were shared across several donors.

Sequencing was done on a sample of naive CD4+ T cells sorted from blood. Subset: CD45RA+ positively selected. This chain connects TRBV6-1 to TRBJ2-3; D unclear. The source is a man aged 18 to 30 in good health. The CDR3 DNA reads TGTGCCAGCATAAGGTCTCCCGCGACGGCAGATACGCAGTATTTT. Protein: CASIRSPATADTQYF.